The clone carrying this TCR beta chain was recorded a few times. Antigen unknown. CDR3 length: 13 residues. Per the germline V gene, CDR1 is SQVTM and CDR2 is ANQGSEA. Trimming took off 3 bases at V and 6 bases at J, with 12 bases between the two ends. TCRdb fed the 5' RACE reads into MiXCR, producing one record per CDR3 protein. In the table there are 690,000 or so distinct CDR3 sequences, roughly 6% of which are singletons. This sample is drawn from a study of identical twins. Study-wide points: Insertion counts were lower in abundant cord blood beta clonotypes, a trend that memory repertoires did not show. Where out-of-frame alpha sequences were twin-shared, they showed excess low generation probability.

The chain employs TRBV29-1 and TRBJ2-1; D not resolved. This receptor was obtained from a man younger than 35 in good health. The sequencing input was naive T cells sorted from blood. The CDR3 region is CSVDLAVGNEQFF. The CDR3 nucleotides are TGCAGCGTTGATCTGGCCGTAGGCAATGAGCAGTTCTTC.